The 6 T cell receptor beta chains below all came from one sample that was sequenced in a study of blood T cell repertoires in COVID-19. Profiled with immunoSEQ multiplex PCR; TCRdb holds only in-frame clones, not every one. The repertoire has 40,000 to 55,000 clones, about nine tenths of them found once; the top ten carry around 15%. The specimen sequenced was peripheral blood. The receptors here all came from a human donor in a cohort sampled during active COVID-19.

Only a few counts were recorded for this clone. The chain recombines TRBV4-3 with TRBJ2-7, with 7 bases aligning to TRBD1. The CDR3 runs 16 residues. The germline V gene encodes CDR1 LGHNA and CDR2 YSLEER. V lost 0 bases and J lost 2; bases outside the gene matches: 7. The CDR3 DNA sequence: TGCGCCAGCAGCCAAGATGGGGCAGGGACAGCCTACGAGCAGTACTTC. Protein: CASSQDGAGTAYEQYF.

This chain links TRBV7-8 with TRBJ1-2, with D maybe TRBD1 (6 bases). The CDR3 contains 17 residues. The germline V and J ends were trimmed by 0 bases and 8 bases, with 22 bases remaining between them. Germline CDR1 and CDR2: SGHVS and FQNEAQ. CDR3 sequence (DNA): TGTGCCAGCAGCTTAGCGCGAACAGGGATTCGATCGGAGGGCTACACCTTC. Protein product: CASSLARTGIRSEGYTF.

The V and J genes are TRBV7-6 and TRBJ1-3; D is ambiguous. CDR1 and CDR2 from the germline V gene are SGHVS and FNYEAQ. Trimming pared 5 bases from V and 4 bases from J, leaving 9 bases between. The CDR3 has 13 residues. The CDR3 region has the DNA TGTGCCAGCAGCCCTTTCGTGGGAAACACCATATATTTT. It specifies CASSPFVGNTIYF.

DNA of the CDR3: TGTGCCAGCAAGAAAACAGGGGATCGGGCGGGCTATGGCTACACCTTC. Encoded protein: CASKKTGDRAGYGYTF. The V and J genes are TRBV25-1 and TRBJ1-2; 7 bases are shared with TRBD1. The J segment lost 4 bases and the V segment lost 7 bases, leaving 15 bases of the junction unmatched. Looked up from germline, CDR1 is MGHDK and CDR2 is SYGVNS. The CDR3 is 16 amino acids.

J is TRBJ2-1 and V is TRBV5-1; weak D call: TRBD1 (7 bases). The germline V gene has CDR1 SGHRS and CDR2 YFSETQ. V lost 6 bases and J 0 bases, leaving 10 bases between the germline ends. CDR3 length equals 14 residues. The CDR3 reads CASTGGTSYNEQFF. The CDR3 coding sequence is TGCGCCAGCACAGGGGGGACCTCCTACAATGAGCAGTTCTTC.

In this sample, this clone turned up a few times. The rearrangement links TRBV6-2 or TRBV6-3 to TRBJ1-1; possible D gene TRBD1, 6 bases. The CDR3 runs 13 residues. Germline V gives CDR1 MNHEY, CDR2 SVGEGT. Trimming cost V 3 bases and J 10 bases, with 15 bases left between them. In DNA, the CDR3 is TGTGCCAGCAGTTATAGTGTGCGGGGGCCAGCTTTCTTT. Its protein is CASSYSVRGPAFF.